The clone carrying this T cell receptor beta chain appeared a few times. Germline values: CDR1 KGHSH, CDR2 LQKENI. This CDR3 has 13 amino acids. Trimming stripped 4 bases from V and 4 bases from J, with 10 bases between. The data were obtained in a study of TIL therapy for anti-PD-1-resistant metastatic lung cancer. The sample's time point: pre-treatment sample, taken before nivolumab and TIL therapy. Most excised metastases sampled were pleural nodules or supraclavicular lymph nodes. Sequencing used immunoSEQ v3. Some clones are missing from TCRdb's copy, which holds only in-frame ones; the method was immunoSEQ multiplex PCR. The sample holds 50,000 or so clones, about two thirds seen once.

The receptor was isolated from a person aged 25-85 years with non-small cell lung cancer. This specimen was tumor tissue, taken at baseline. J is TRBJ1-1 and V is TRBV18; D not resolved. CDR3 residues: CASSRGGGTEAFF. CDR3 coding DNA: TGTGCCAGCTCACGAGGAGGCGGCACTGAAGCTTTCTTT. Together with reference TRBV18 and TRBJ1-1, the CDR3 gives the full variable domain: NAGVMQNPRHLVRRRGQEARLRCSPMKGHSHVYWYRQLPEEGLKFMVYLQKENIIDESGMPKERFSAEFPKEGPSILRIQQVVRGDSAAYFCASSRGGGTEAFFGQGTRLTVV.